The 32 T cell receptor beta chains below come from one sample, sequenced in a study of tumor and adjacent non-tumor tissue in lung cancer. The library came from three nested PCR rounds adapted from ARM-PCR protocols. TCRdb re-called the multiplex PCR reads with MiXCR, one entry per CDR3 protein. The sample lists over 80,000 distinct CDR3 sequences; around three quarters were seen once. No cell sorting was done before RNA was extracted from the tissue. Distant lung tissue was collected more than 3 cm away from the tumor edge. Sample: distant non-tumor lung tissue. The receptors shown here come from a man aged 55 to 70 with small cell lung cancer.

With respect to this clonotype: An end of the junction differs from the germline gene, which may be a read error. This rearrangement joins TRBV6-5 to TRBJ2-1; 10 positions match TRBD2. This CDR3 region has 17 residues. The germline gives CDR1 MNHEY, CDR2 SVGAGI. CDR3 bases: TGTGCCAGCAGATACTCGATCTGGGGACTAGCGCACAATGAGCAGTTTTTC. It encodes CASRYSIWGLAHNEQFF.

The chain carries TRBV6-2 or TRBV6-3 and TRBJ2-3; D unclear. The end of the DNA aligns better with TRBJ1-5, so the J call may be wrong. The CDR3 totals 15 residues. Germline V lookup: CDR1 MNHEY, CDR2 SVGEGT. CDR3 residues: CANNTALAGADTQHF. The CDR3 DNA reads TGTGCCAACAATACTGCACTAGCGGGAGCAGATACGCAGCATTTT.

This clonotype has a single count. One base away lies a much larger clone, so this may be a sequencing read error. The chain uses TRBV10-2 and TRBJ2-7; TRBD2 aligns across 8 bases. Trimming cost V 8 bases and J 5 bases; bases outside gene matches: 20. The V gene's germline CDR1 is WSHSY and CDR2 SAAADI. The CDR3 length is 17 residues. This CDR3 is CASCRRGREGLSNEQYF. For the CDR3, the DNA is TGCGCCAGCTGTCGCAGGGGACGGGAGGGCCTGTCGAACGAGCAGTACTTC.

As regards this clonotype: This sequence may be a read error, since a much larger clone differs from it by one base. This CDR3 is CTSSLFVAQSSIEQFF. CDR3 nucleotide sequence: TGTACCAGCAGCTTATTTGTGGCCCAGAGTTCGATCGAGCAGTTCTTC. This rearrangement joins TRBV7-8 to TRBJ2-1; D is undetermined. Germline V CDR1 and CDR2: SGHVS, FQNEAQ. The CDR3 extends over 16 amino acids.

A note on this clonotype: Sequence at one end of the junction differs from germline and may be a read error. The chain uses TRBV11-3 and TRBJ2-5; D may match TRBD1 or TRBD2 (6 bases each). The germline CDR1 and CDR2 sequences are SGHNT and YENEEA. The CDR3 is 13 amino acids. The CDR3: CVSSRGPQETQHF. CDR3 coding DNA: TGTGTCAGCAGCCGGGGGCCTCAAGAGACCCAGCACTTC.

Turning to this clonotype: It is likely a read error, because the conserved phenylalanine at the end of the CDR3 is missing. The chain has TRBV4-1 and TRBJ1-2, with 7 bases lining up with TRBD1. Germline V gives CDR1 MGHRA, CDR2 YSYEKL. The CDR3 runs to 15 residues. In nucleotides, the CDR3 is TGCGCCAGCAGCCAAGGCCAACAGGGGAACTATTGCTACACCCTC. It encodes CASSQGQQGNYCYTL.

V gene TRBV29-1 combines with J gene TRBJ1-1; D call uncertain. Trimming pared 5 bases from V and 4 bases from J, leaving 14 bases between. From germline, CDR1 is SQVTM and CDR2 ANQGSEA. This CDR3 region has 13 residues. The CDR3 coding sequence is TGCAGCGTTAGAGGTTGCAGCGGCACTGAAGCTTTCTTT. This encodes CSVRGCSGTEAFF.

V usage is TRBV29-1 and J usage is TRBJ2-3, with D unresolved. This CDR3 is 15 amino acids long. With 5 bases removed from V and 0 bases from J, the gap between germline ends came to 15 bases. Germline values: CDR1 SQVTM, CDR2 ANQGSEA. The CDR3 sequence is CSVNRGSPSTDTQYF. The CDR3 DNA reads TGCAGCGTTAATCGCGGTAGCCCAAGCACAGATACGCAGTATTTT.

With respect to this clonotype: At one end the junction does not follow the germline gene, possibly because of a read error. The chain is built from TRBV11-2 and TRBJ2-6; 8 positions agree with TRBD1. CDR3 length: 17 residues. From germline, CDR1 is SGHAT and CDR2 FQNNGV. CDR3 DNA: TGTGACAGCAGTCGATGGACAGGGAGCTCTGGGGCCAACGTCTTGAATTTC. Residues: CDSSRWTGSSGANVLNF. Full variable domain (remainder filled in from reference TRBV11-2 and TRBJ2-6): EAGVAQSPRYKIIEKRQSVAFWCNPISGHATLYWYQQILGQGPKLLIQFQNNGVVDDSQLPKDRFSAERLKGVDSTLKIQPAKLEDSAVYLCDSSRWTGSSGANVLNFGAGSRLTVL.

The CDR3, as DNA: TGTGTCAACAGCCCTTCAGGAAGTGAGCAGTTCTTC. The encoded protein is CVNSPSGSEQFF. V usage is TRBV11-2 and J usage is TRBJ2-1; D is ambiguous. The germline V gene has CDR1 SGHAT and CDR2 FQNNGV. CDR3 size: 12 residues.

The chain is built from TRBV29-1 and TRBJ2-1; no definite D call. This CDR3 has 14 residues. Trimming shortened V by 7 bases and J by 6 bases, and 19 bases separated the two germline ends. Looked up from germline, CDR1 is SQVTM and CDR2 is ANQGSEA. CDR3 in amino acids: CSARFGWSINEQFF. CDR3 in DNA: TGCAGCGCGAGGTTCGGGTGGTCTATCAATGAGCAGTTCTTC.

In its sample, this clonotype was seen a few times. Because the CDR3 is missing its conserved closing phenylalanine or tryptophan, this is likely a read error. The rearrangement joins TRBV11-2 to TRBJ2-3; D may match TRBD1 or TRBD2 (6 bases each). Germline CDR1 reads SGHAT; CDR2 reads FQNNGV. The length of the CDR3 is 15 residues. This CDR3 is CASSSGVIAGHTQYL. CDR3 nucleotide sequence: TGTGCCAGCAGCTCCGGAGTGATTGCGGGACATACCCAGTATTTG.

Notes on this clonotype: The junction departs from the called germline gene at one end, perhaps through a read error. This chain joins TRBV20-1 and TRBJ2-5; TRBD2 agrees at 7 bases. CDR1 is DFQATT and CDR2 is SNEGSKA in the germline V gene (reference sequence). The CDR3 sequence is 13 residues long. The CDR3 region has the DNA TGCAGTACTAGTATGGGGGGGAGAGAGACCCAGTACTTC. Amino acids: CSTSMGGRETQYF.

Notes on this clonotype: Just one base apart from a much larger clone, this may be a read error. The rearrangement joins TRBV30 to TRBJ2-4; D is possibly TRBD1 or TRBD2 (6 bases each). The V end lost 0 bases, the J end lost 8 bases, and 14 bases lay between the germline ends. Germline CDR1 and CDR2: GTSNPN and SVGIG (reference sequence). CDR3 length: 14 amino acids. CDR3 DNA: TGTGCCTGGAGTGTACGAAGAAGGGGGGACATTCAGTACTTC. This codes for CAWSVRRRGDIQYF.

The chain is built from TRBV11-2 and TRBJ2-3; the D gene is possibly TRBD2 (5 bases). The V end lost 3 bases, the J end lost 15 bases, and 25 bases lay between the germline ends. The V gene's germline CDR1 is SGHAT and CDR2 FQNNGV. The CDR3 consists of 15 residues. Here the CDR3 reads CASSFGGIARPPDYF. In DNA form, the CDR3 reads TGTGCCAGCAGCTTCGGAGGAATTGCGAGACCACCGGACTATTTT. The full variable domain, completed using reference TRBV11-2 and TRBJ2-3, is EAGVAQSPRYKIIEKRQSVAFWCNPISGHATLYWYQQILGQGPKLLIQFQNNGVVDDSQLPKDRFSAERLKGVDSTLKIQPAKLEDSAVYLCASSFGGIARPPDYFGPGTRLTVL.

About this clonotype: One end of the junction does not line up with germline, which may come from a read error. In nucleotides, the CDR3 is TGTGCCAGCACCTACGGTAGCGGAGGGACCGGGGAGCTGTATTTT. Its protein product is CASTYGSGGTGELYF. V gene TRBV11-3 combines with J gene TRBJ2-2; perhaps TRBD2 as D (6 bases). Germline CDR1 and CDR2: SGHNT and YENEEA. The CDR3 is 15 residues long.

Remarks on this clonotype: Possible read error: a much larger clone is one base away. No conserved phenylalanine or tryptophan ends this CDR3, so it is likely a read error. This rearrangement joins TRBV7-9 to TRBJ2-5; perhaps TRBD2 as D (5 bases). V lost 5 bases and J 4 bases, leaving 11 bases between the germline ends. In germline, CDR1 is SEHNR, CDR2 FQNEAQ (reference sequence). This CDR3 has 13 residues. The DNA for the CDR3 is TGTGCCAGCAGCGCCAGCGGTAGAGAGACCCAGTACCTC. Amino acids: CASSASGRETQYL.

In the case of this clonotype: An end of the junction differs from the germline gene, which may be a read error. V and J are TRBV28 and TRBJ1-1, with D tentatively TRBD1 (6 bases). The CDR3 is made up of 14 amino acids. Germline values: CDR1 MDHEN, CDR2 SYDVKM. The DNA of the CDR3 is TGTGCCAGAAGTTTTAGGGGGGGCGGGTCACTAGATTTCTTT. The encoded protein is CARSFRGGGSLDFF.

There are many counts of this clonotype. The chain is built from TRBV12-3 or TRBV12-4 and TRBJ2-3; TRBD2 matches at 7 bases. Losses at the gene ends were 1 base for V and 2 bases for J; bases not matched to a gene: 6. CDR3 size: 16 residues. CDR3 bases: TGTGCCAGCAGTTTAGGGGACTATAGGTACACAGATACGCAGTATTTT. It translates to CASSLGDYRYTDTQYF.

As regards this clonotype: The junction departs from germline at one end; a sequencing error may be responsible. The chain joins TRBV4-1 to TRBJ2-7, with a possible D match to TRBD1 (5 bases). This CDR3 is 13 amino acids long. The germline CDR1 and CDR2 sequences are MGHRA and YSYEKL. CDR3 sequence reads: CASSFDRVCEQYF. DNA for the CDR3: TGCGCCAGCAGTTTCGACAGAGTCTGCGAGCAGTATTTC.

CDR3 residues: CASSRSGAGELFF. DNA of the CDR3: TGTGCCAGCAGCCGAAGCGGGGCCGGGGAGCTGTTTTTT. This sequence joins TRBV7-3 and TRBJ2-2, with 7 nucleotides matching TRBD2. The CDR3 runs 13 residues. Per the germline V gene, CDR1 is SGHTA and CDR2 is FQGTGA. The V and J ends lost 5 bases and 6 bases, in that order; junction bases with no gene match: 3.

On this clonotype itself: A read error may produce the germline difference seen at one junction end. The V call is TRBV4-2, the J call TRBJ2-2, with D possibly being TRBD2 (5 bases). Germline lookup yields CDR1 LGHNA and CDR2 YNFKEQ. The CDR3 is 16 residues long. The CDR3 here is CGNSQDLRASTGELLF. The CDR3, as DNA: TGTGGCAACAGCCAAGATCTGAGGGCCAGCACCGGGGAGCTATTGTTT.

Comment on this clonotype: One end of the junction does not line up with germline, which may come from a read error. The chain recombines TRBV12-3 or TRBV12-4 with TRBJ2-5, with 8 bases identical to TRBD2. The CDR3 runs 15 residues. CDR3 sequence: CASSPISGAMEIQYF. Written as DNA, the CDR3 is TGTGCCAGCAGTCCGATTAGCGGGGCGATGGAGATCCAGTACTTC.

Comments on this clonotype: The CDR3 ends on some other residue instead of the conserved phenylalanine or tryptophan, so this is likely a read error. The DNA is left out, because the CDR3 cannot be placed on it with certainty; the CDR3 is given as TCRdb lists it. The chain has TRBV11-2 and TRBJ2-5. With termini counted, the CDR3 has 12 amino acids. Germline CDR1 reads SGHAT; CDR2 reads FQNNGV. CDR3 sequence reads: CASSLGMETHYS.

Comments on this clonotype: This sequence may be a read error, since a much larger clone differs from it by one base. The V call is TRBV20-1, the J call TRBJ2-2; a weak D match, TRBD2 (5 bases). The CDR3 is 13 residues long. Germline values: CDR1 DFQATT, CDR2 SNEGSKA (reference sequence). The chain's CDR3 is CSARDSHTGELLF. CDR3 in DNA: TGCAGTGCTAGAGATAGCCACACCGGGGAGCTGCTTTTT.

As for this clonotype: This is likely a read error, given that the CDR3 carries no conserved phenylalanine or tryptophan at its end. Because the CDR3's place on the DNA is in doubt, the DNA is left out and the CDR3 is given as listed by TCRdb. The gene calls are TRBV30 and TRBJ1-1; the table names TRBD1, a call not compared with the DNA. Germline CDR1 is GTSNPN and CDR2 is SVGIG (reference sequence). Both ends counted, the CDR3 spans 12 residues. The chain's CDR3 is CAWSQRGNVAIL.

Points on this clonotype: No conserved phenylalanine or tryptophan is present at the end of the CDR3, so a read error is the likely explanation. The chain recombines TRBV29-1 with TRBJ1-1, with a tentative D call TRBD1 (6 bases). This CDR3 is built from 14 residues. Trimming removed 7 bases from V and 6 bases from J, with 21 bases in between. CDR1 and CDR2 (germline): SQVTM, ANQGSEA. CDR3 amino acids: CSGEQGHVGSEAFC. DNA for the CDR3: TGCAGCGGGGAACAGGGACATGTGGGCTCTGAAGCTTTCTGT.

As regards this clonotype: A much larger clone differs by one base, so this may be a read error. The gene calls are TRBV5-1 and TRBJ1-6, with 7 positions matching TRBD1. This CDR3 is built from 16 residues. Germline lookup yields CDR1 SGHRS and CDR2 YFSETQ. The CDR3 nucleotides are TGCGCCGGCAGCTTGAAGGCACAGGGGTCGAATTCACCCCTCCACTTT. Translation: CAGSLKAQGSNSPLHF.

Turning to this clonotype: At one boundary the junction diverges from the germline segment, which might be a read error. The gene calls are TRBV12-3 or TRBV12-4 and TRBJ1-5, with D perhaps matching TRBD1 (6 bases). The CDR3 spans 18 residues. The CDR3 protein is CACSFSDRGWYSNQPQHF. Written as DNA, the CDR3 is TGTGCCTGCAGTTTCTCGGACAGAGGCTGGTATAGCAATCAGCCCCAACATTTT.

Points on this clonotype: One junction end does not reproduce the germline sequence, and a read error may be involved. This chain uses TRBV5-4 with TRBJ2-5, with D tentatively TRBD2 (6 bases). In germline, CDR1 is SGHNT, CDR2 YYREEE (reference sequence). The CDR3 has 13 residues. The CDR3 loop reads CASSNGGQETQYF. In DNA, the CDR3 is TGTGCCAGCAGCAATGGAGGGCAAGAGACCCAATACTTC.

Of note for this clonotype: A much larger clone differs by one base, so this may be a read error. The chain carries TRBV7-9 and TRBJ1-1; D may be TRBD1 (6 bases). The CDR3 sequence is 15 residues long. The germline V gene has CDR1 SEHNR and CDR2 FQNEAQ (reference sequence). The CDR3 sequence: CTSSLGLQGQSEAFF. As DNA, the CDR3 is TGTACCAGCAGCTTGGGTTTACAGGGCCAATCGGAAGCTTTCTTT. The entire variable domain, with the rest obtained from reference TRBV7-9 and TRBJ1-1, is as follows: DTGVSQNPRHKITKRGQNVTFRCDPISEHNRLYWYRQTLGQGPEFLTYFQNEAQLEKSRLLSDRFSAERPKGSFSTLEIQRTEQGDSAMYLCTSSLGLQGQSEAFFGQGTRLTVV.

This chain links TRBV29-1 with TRBJ1-1; D not resolved. CDR1 is SQVTM, CDR2 ANQGSEA, per germline. The CDR3 is 13 residues long. The DNA of the CDR3 is TGCAACGCAGGTGGTATCGTCGACACTGAAGCTTTCTTT. Residues: CNAGGIVDTEAFF.